Listed below are T cell receptor beta chains from one sample, sequenced in a study of monozygotic twins with inflammatory bowel disease. TCRdb re-called the 5' RACE reads; one entry per CDR3 protein, DNA not given. The specimen's table records approximately 400,000 distinct CDR3 sequences. Sequenced material: blood. These receptors were collected from a human donor with ulcerative colitis or Crohn's disease, or a healthy co-twin of an affected twin (not recorded which). CDR3s include the opening cysteine and the closing phenylalanine or tryptophan.

TRBJ1-2 TRBV5-6 CASSFTDGYTF
TRBJ2-5 TRBV9 CASSVGYGETQYF
TRBJ2-3 TRBV7-9 CASSSSGQSTDTQYF
TRBJ1-4 TRBV5-1 CASSLWDTGNEKLFF
TRBJ2-3 TRBV6-1 CASKGASLSDTQYF
TRBJ2-1 TRBV7-9 CASSLAVAPYNEQFF
TRBJ2-5 TRBV20-1 CSARPRPRRGVQETQYF
TRBJ2-2 TRBV6-2/TRBV6-3 CASSRPGQGDNTGELFF
TRBJ1-2 TRBV5-1 CASSFPGRGYGYTF
TRBJ2-3 TRBV20-1 CSPSLTDTQYF
TRBJ2-2 TRBV15 CATSKGGGSRELFF
TRBJ2-3 TRBV30 CAWSKGIDTQYF
TRBJ2-1 TRBV18 CASSLARAPDEQFF
TRBJ2-5 TRBV4-1 CASSQEGRGETQYF
TRBJ2-7 TRBV20-1 CSAPRTGSPYEQYF
TRBJ1-1 TRBV5-1 CASSRGQEMNTEAFF
TRBJ1-6 TRBV3-1 CASSLGQGASSPLHF
TRBJ2-2 TRBV7-3 CASSLLALTSGFTGELFF
TRBJ2-5 TRBV14 CASSPLQGKTETQYF
TRBJ2-4 TRBV28 CASHGTGVAKNIQYF
TRBJ2-7 TRBV28 CASSLAGARYEQYF
TRBJ2-6 TRBV19 CASSIDSASGANVLTF
TRBJ2-3 TRBV2 CASSGMEQTSTDTQYF
TRBJ1-1 TRBV19 CASSRRDMNTEAFF
TRBJ1-1 TRBV15 CATSRVKGGPTAEAFF
TRBJ1-1 TRBV6-2/TRBV6-3 CASSQGMIPTEAFF
TRBJ1-1 TRBV19 CASSTGRTGLSNTEAFF
TRBJ2-6 TRBV2 CASSGDARKLVIANVLTF
TRBJ1-3 TRBV3-1 CASSHGARDTIYF
TRBJ2-3 TRBV20-1 CSARTTGVKTDTQYF
TRBJ1-6 TRBV4-2 CASSQDGGQASSPLHF
TRBJ2-7 TRBV5-4 CASSNTAGSIYEQYF
TRBJ2-7 TRBV7-3 CATSRDSFGEQYF
TRBJ2-7 TRBV25-1 CASSEGPQGTTYEQYF
TRBJ2-2 TRBV6-1 CASKRTGGTGELFF
TRBJ2-7 TRBV11-2 CASTTPGESYEQYF
TRBJ2-7 TRBV7-2 CASSPRDRLVF
TRBJ1-2 TRBV7-9 CASSLGLDGYTF
TRBJ1-5 TRBV7-2 CASSLAPNTNQPQHF
TRBJ1-5 TRBV30 CAWSVGGGKEQPQHF
TRBJ2-1 TRBV5-1 CASSLAEQDSLSF
TRBJ2-7 TRBV5-1 CASSLEYQGGKLEQYF
TRBJ1-4 TRBV4-3 CASSQERTGEKLFF
TRBJ1-1 TRBV10-3 CAIRDSSMNTEAFF
TRBJ2-1 TRBV6-1 CYIRGPSYNEQFF